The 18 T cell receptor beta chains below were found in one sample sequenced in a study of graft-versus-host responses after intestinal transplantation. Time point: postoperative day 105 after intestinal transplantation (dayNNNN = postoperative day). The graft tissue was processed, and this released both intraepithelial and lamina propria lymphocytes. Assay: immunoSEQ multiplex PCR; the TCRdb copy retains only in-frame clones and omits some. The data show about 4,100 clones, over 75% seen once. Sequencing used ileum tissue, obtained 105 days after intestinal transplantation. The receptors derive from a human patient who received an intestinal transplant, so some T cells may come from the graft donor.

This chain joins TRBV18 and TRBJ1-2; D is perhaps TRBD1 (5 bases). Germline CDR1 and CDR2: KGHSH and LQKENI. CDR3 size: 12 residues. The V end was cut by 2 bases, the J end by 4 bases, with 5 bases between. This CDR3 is CASSPGGYGYTF. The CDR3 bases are TGTGCCAGCTCACCAGGGGGCTATGGCTACACCTTC.

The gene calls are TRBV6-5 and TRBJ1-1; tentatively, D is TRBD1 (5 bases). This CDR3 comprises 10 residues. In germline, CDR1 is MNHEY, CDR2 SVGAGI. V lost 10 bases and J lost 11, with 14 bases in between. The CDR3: CAIPSGMAFF. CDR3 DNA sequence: TGTGCCATCCCGTCAGGGATGGCTTTCTTT.

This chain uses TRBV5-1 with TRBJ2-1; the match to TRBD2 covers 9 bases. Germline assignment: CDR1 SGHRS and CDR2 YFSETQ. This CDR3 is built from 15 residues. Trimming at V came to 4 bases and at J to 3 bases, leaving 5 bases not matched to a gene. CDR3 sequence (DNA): TGCGCCAGCAGCGCGGGACTAGCAGACTACAATGAGCAGTTCTTC. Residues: CASSAGLADYNEQFF.

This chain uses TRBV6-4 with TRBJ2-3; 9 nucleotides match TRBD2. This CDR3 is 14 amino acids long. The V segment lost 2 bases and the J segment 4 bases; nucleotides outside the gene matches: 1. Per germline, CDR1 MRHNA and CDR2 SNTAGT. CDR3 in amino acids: CASSDAGGPDTQYF. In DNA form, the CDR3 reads TGTGCCAGCAGTGACGCGGGGGGGCCAGATACGCAGTATTTT.

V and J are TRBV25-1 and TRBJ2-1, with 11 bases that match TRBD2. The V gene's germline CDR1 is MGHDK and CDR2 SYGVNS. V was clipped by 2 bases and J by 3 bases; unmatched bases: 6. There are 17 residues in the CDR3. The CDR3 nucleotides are TGTGCCAGCAGTGAAAGCGGCCTAGCGGGAGGCTACAATGAGCAGTTCTTC. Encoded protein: CASSESGLAGGYNEQFF.

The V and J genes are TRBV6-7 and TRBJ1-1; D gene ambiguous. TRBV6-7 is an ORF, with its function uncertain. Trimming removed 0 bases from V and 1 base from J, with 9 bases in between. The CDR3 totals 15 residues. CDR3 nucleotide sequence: TGTGCCAGCAGTTACTCGAATCTGGAGAACACTGAAGCTTTCTTT. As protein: CASSYSNLENTEAFF.

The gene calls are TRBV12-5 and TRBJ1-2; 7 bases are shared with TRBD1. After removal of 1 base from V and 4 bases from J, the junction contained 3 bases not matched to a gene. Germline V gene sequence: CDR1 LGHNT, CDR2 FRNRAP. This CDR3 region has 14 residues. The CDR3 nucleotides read TGTGCTAGTGGTTTGGCGGGGACAGCCTATGGCTACACCTTC. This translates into CASGLAGTAYGYTF.

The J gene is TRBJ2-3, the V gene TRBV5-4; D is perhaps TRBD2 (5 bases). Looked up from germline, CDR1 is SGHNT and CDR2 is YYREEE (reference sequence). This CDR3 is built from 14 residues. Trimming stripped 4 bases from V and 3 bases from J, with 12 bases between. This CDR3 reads CASSRGQATDTQYF. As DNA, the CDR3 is TGTGCCAGCAGCCGAGGGCAGGCGACAGATACGCAGTATTTT. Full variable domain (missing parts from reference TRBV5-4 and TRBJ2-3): ETGVTQSPTHLIKTRGQQVTLRCSSQSGHNTVSWYQQALGQGPQFIFQYYREEENGRGNFPPRFSGLQFPNYSSELNVNALELDDSALYLCASSRGQATDTQYFGPGTRLTVL.

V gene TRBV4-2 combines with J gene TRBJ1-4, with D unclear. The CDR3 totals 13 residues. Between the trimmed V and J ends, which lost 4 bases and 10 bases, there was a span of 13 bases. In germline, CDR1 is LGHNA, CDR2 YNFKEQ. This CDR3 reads CASSLPPFGKLFF. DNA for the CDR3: TGTGCCAGCAGCCTCCCTCCTTTCGGAAAACTGTTTTTT.

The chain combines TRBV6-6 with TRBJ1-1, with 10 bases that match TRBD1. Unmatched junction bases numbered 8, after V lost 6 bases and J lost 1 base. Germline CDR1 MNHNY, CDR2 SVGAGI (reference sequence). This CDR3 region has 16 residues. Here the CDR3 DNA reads TGTGCCAGCAGCCGTGGACAGGGGGTTGGGAACACTGAAGCTTTCTTT. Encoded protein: CASSRGQGVGNTEAFF.

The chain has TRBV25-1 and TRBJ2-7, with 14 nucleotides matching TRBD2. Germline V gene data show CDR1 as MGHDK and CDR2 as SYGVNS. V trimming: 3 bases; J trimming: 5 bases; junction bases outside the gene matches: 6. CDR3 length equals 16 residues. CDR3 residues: CASSDGLAGGTHEQYF. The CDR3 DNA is TGTGCCAGCAGTGACGGACTAGCGGGGGGAACCCACGAGCAGTACTTC.

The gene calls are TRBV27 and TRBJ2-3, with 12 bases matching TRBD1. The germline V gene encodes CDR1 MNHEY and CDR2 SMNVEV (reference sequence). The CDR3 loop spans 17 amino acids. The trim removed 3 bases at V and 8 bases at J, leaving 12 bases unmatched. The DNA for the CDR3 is TGTGCCAGCAGTTTCCCCGGGACAGGGGGCCTCCCGGGTACGCAGTATTTT. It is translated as CASSFPGTGGLPGTQYF.

The CDR3 DNA reads TGTGCCAGCAGCCAAACAGGGGGTCTCTATGGCTACACCTTC. Encoded protein: CASSQTGGLYGYTF. The chain carries TRBV7-9 and TRBJ1-2; 8 nucleotides agree with TRBD1. Per the germline V gene, CDR1 is SEHNR and CDR2 is FQNEAQ (reference sequence). This CDR3 comprises 14 residues. J gave up 4 bases and V 5 bases, and 6 bases lay outside the gene matches. The full variable domain, with the rest looked up from reference TRBV7-9 and TRBJ1-2, is DTGVSQNPRHKITKRGQNVTFRCDPISEHNRLYWYRQTLGQGPEFLTYFQNEAQLEKSRLLSDRFSAERPKGSFSTLEIQRTEQGDSAMYLCASSQTGGLYGYTFGSGTRLTVV.

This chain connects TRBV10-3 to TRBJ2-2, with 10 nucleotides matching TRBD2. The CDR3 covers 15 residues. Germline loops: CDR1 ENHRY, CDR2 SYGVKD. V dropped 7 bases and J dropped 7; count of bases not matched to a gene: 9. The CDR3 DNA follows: TGTGCCATCATGGGGACTAGCGCCCTTGGCGGGGAGCTGTTTTTT. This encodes CAIMGTSALGGELFF.

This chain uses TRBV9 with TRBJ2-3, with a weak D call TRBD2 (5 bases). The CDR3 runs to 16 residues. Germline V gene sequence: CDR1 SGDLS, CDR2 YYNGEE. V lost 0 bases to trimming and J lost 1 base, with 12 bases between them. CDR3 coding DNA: TGTGCCAGCAGCGTAGGCCACTTGGGAGGCACAGATACGCAGTATTTT. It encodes CASSVGHLGGTDTQYF.

Here the CDR3 reads CASRGLDTDTQYF. The CDR3 DNA reads TGTGCCAGCAGAGGCCTAGATACAGATACGCAGTATTTT. This rearrangement joins TRBV25-1 to TRBJ2-3; unclear D gene. Germline V lookup: CDR1 MGHDK, CDR2 SYGVNS. The CDR3 contains 13 residues. Trimming left V 6 bases short and J 3 bases short, with 10 bases between.

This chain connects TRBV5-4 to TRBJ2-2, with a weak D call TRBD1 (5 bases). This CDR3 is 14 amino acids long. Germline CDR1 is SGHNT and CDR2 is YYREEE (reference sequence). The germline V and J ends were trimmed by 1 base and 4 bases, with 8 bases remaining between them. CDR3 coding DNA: TGTGCCAGCAGCTTGCAGGGTGCCACCGGGGAGCTGTTTTTT. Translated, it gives CASSLQGATGELFF. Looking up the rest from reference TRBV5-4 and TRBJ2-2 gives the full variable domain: ETGVTQSPTHLIKTRGQQVTLRCSSQSGHNTVSWYQQALGQGPQFIFQYYREEENGRGNFPPRFSGLQFPNYSSELNVNALELDDSALYLCASSLQGATGELFFGEGSRLTVL.

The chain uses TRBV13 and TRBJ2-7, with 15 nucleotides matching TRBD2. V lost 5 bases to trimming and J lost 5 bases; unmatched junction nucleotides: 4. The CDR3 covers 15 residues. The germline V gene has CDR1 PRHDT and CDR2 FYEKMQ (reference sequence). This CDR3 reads CASSPRTSGRDEQYF. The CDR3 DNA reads TGTGCCAGCAGCCCCCGGACTAGCGGGAGGGACGAGCAGTACTTC. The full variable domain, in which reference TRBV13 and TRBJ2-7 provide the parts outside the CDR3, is AAGVIQSPRHLIKEKRETATLKCYPIPRHDTVYWYQQGPGQDPQFLISFYEKMQSDKGSIPDRFSAQQFSDYHSELNMSSLELGDSALYFCASSPRTSGRDEQYFGPGTRLTVT.